These 28 T cell receptor beta chains were sequenced from one sample in a study of T cells in women clearing cervical HPV infection. TCRdb's table, derived via immunoSEQ multiplex PCR, lists solely in-frame clones and lacks some. Its clone listing holds about 14,000 clones. The specimen was blood buffy coat. All receptors come from a woman between 18 and 70 years old with a cervical HPV16 infection that either progressed to CIN3+ or cleared (not recorded which).

As to this clone: Read coverage stops 3 residues before the CDR3 terminus; the germline J gene supplies the remainder. The chain couples TRBV19 to TRBJ1-5, with 7 positions matching TRBD1. With V trimmed by 10 bases and J by 4 bases, 16 bases remained unmatched. Germline V gene data show CDR1 as LNHDA and CDR2 as SQIVND (reference sequence). This CDR3 spans 16 amino acids. The CDR3 bases that were read are TGTGCCACCAGGGGGGACGCCCGAAGGATTAATCAGCCC. This codes for CATRGDARRINQP. The complete CDR3 protein is CATRGDARRINQPQHF.

A word on this clone: The read ends 3 residues before the CDR3 terminus; that terminus is restored from the germline J gene. This chain uses TRBV2 with TRBJ2-3, with D maybe TRBD1 (6 bases). The V gene's germline CDR1 is SNHLY and CDR2 FYNNEI. The CDR3 consists of 13 residues. Incomplete CDR3 DNA: TGTGCCAGCAGTGATCAGGGGCGGCAGCCG. This sequence encodes CASSDQGRQP. The CDR3 reads in full as CASSDQGRQPQYF.

A note on this clone: The sequence runs out 3 residues before the end of the CDR3; the remainder is reconstructed from the germline J gene. This chain joins TRBV20-1 and TRBJ2-5; 8 nucleotides align to TRBD2. CDR1 DFQATT and CDR2 SNEGSKA come from the germline V gene (reference sequence). The ends lost 0 bases at V and 5 bases at J; junction bases unmatched: 8. The CDR3 loop spans 15 amino acids. The covered CDR3 bases are TGCAGTGCTAGAGAGCCGGGACTAGGATACGAGACC. As protein: CSAREPGLGYET. The whole CDR3 protein reads CSAREPGLGYETQYF.

Notes on this clone: The read finishes 3 residues shy of the CDR3 end, and the germline J gene is used to complete it. This chain uses TRBV5-1 with TRBJ2-5; D is undetermined. The germline gives CDR1 SGHRS, CDR2 YFSETQ. CDR3 size: 14 residues. Trimming stripped 7 bases from V and 5 bases from J, with 18 bases between. CDR3 sequence: CASHLGTGYETQYF. The covered CDR3 bases are TGCGCCAGCCATCTAGGAACTGGTTATGAGACC.

For this clone: The CDR3 goes on 3 residues after the read ends, and that part is filled in from the germline J gene. The J gene is TRBJ2-3, the V gene TRBV28, with D possibly being TRBD1 (5 bases). This CDR3 comprises 16 residues. Germline values: CDR1 MDHEN, CDR2 SYDVKM. CDR3 in amino acids: CASSLFRTLSNQPQYF. The DNA read from the CDR3 is TGTGCCAGCAGTTTATTTCGGACACTTAGCAATCAGCCG.

Comment on this clone: The missing CDR3 end, 3 residues past where the read stops, is filled in from the germline J gene. V is TRBV12-3 or TRBV12-4 and J is TRBJ2-3; D is possibly TRBD2 (6 bases). This CDR3 is built from 16 residues. V lost 3 bases to trimming and J lost 2 bases, with 15 bases between them. The CDR3 DNA, read in part, is TGTGCCAGCAGTTTTCATGGAGGGCCCCTCACAGATACG. Its translation is CASSFHGGPLTDT. The complete CDR3 sequence is CASSFHGGPLTDTQYF.

About this clone itself: The read terminates 3 residues before the CDR3 end, so the remaining end is supplied by the germline J gene. V usage is TRBV6-2 or TRBV6-3 and J usage is TRBJ1-4; D uncertain. CDR3 length: 11 residues. Trimming cost V 6 bases and J 8 bases, with 7 bases left between them. Germline V gene sequence: CDR1 MNHEY, CDR2 SVGEGT. The CDR3 loop is CASRVAEKLFF. The sequenced part of the CDR3 DNA is TGTGCCAGCAGGGTCGCGGAAAAA.

Concerning this clone: The read ends 3 residues shy of where the CDR3 ends; the end is completed using the germline J gene. The chain has TRBV7-2 and TRBJ1-3; no definite D call. The germline V gene has CDR1 SGHTA and CDR2 FQGNSA. There are 13 residues in the CDR3. V lost 7 bases and J lost 2, with 9 bases in between. CDR3 in amino acids: CASTDYTGNTIYF. CDR3 DNA (partial): TGTGCCAGCACCGACTACACTGGAAACACC.

In the case of this clone: The read comes to an end 3 residues before the CDR3 does, leaving the germline J gene to fill in the end. The J gene is TRBJ2-3, the V gene TRBV6-2 or TRBV6-3, with TRBD1 matching over 9 bases. CDR1 and CDR2 (germline): MNHEY, SVGEGT. The CDR3 has 16 residues. CDR3 sequence: CASSQSLDRGNQPQYF. CDR3 bases read: TGTGCCAGCAGTCAATCCTTGGACAGGGGCAATCAGCCG.

Comment on this clone: The read ends 3 residues before the CDR3 terminus; that terminus is restored from the germline J gene. The chain combines TRBV19 with TRBJ1-4; 7 bases agree with TRBD1. The CDR3 loop spans 19 amino acids. Looked up from germline, CDR1 is LNHDA and CDR2 is SQIVND (reference sequence). The V segment lost 4 bases and the J segment 4 bases; nucleotides outside the gene matches: 18. CDR3 DNA (partial): TGTGCCAGTAGTAGGACACTGACAGGGACAACGGGTGTTAATGAAAAA. This sequence encodes CASSRTLTGTTGVNEK. The full-length CDR3 reads as CASSRTLTGTTGVNEKLFF.

With regard to this clone: The observed sequence ends 3 residues before the CDR3 terminus, with the missing tail filled in from the germline J gene. V and J are TRBV25-1 and TRBJ2-7, with unresolved D. The CDR3 contains 11 residues. V was clipped by 4 bases and J by 3 bases, with 4 bases between them. Per the germline V gene, CDR1 is MGHDK and CDR2 is SYGVNS. Incomplete CDR3 DNA: TGTGCCAGCAGTGCATTCTACGAG. Translation gives CASSAFYE. The entire CDR3 protein reads CASSAFYEQYF.

This clone registers medium-sized (0.01 to 0.1%) by frequency. The observed sequence ends 3 residues before the CDR3 terminus, with the missing tail filled in from the germline J gene. The identical CDR3 is also encoded by other nucleotide sequences in the sample. V gene TRBV19 combines with J gene TRBJ1-5; D not resolved. CDR3 length: 15 amino acids. Between the trimmed V and J ends, which lost 2 bases and 0 bases, there was a span of 8 bases. Germline values: CDR1 LNHDA, CDR2 SQIVND (reference sequence). Partial CDR3 DNA: TGTGCCAGTAGTATACTGGCAGATAGCAATCAGCCC. As protein: CASSILADSNQP. The entire CDR3 protein is CASSILADSNQPQHF. The whole variable domain, remainder taken from reference TRBV19 and TRBJ1-5, is DGGITQSPKYLFRKEGQNVTLSCEQNLNHDAMYWYRQDPGQGLRLIYYSQIVNDFQKGDIAEGYSVSREKKESFPLTVTSAQKNPTAFYLCASSILADSNQPQHFGDGTRLSIL.

As to this clone: With the read ending 3 residues before the CDR3 end, the germline J gene is used to fill in that end. V usage is TRBV19 and J usage is TRBJ1-5; weak D call: TRBD1 (6 bases). CDR3 length equals 13 residues. Trimming stripped 4 bases from V and 6 bases from J, with 10 bases between. Germline V CDR1 and CDR2: LNHDA, SQIVND (reference sequence). The CDR3 spells CASSSAGVQPQHF. Partial CDR3 DNA: TGTGCCAGTAGTAGTGCAGGGGTTCAGCCC.

On this clone itself: A junction end diverges from the germline sequence, so it may reflect a read error. The read is 3 residues too short to cover the CDR3 end, so that end is filled in from the germline J gene. The V gene is TRBV4-2, the J gene TRBJ1-5; no firm D call. From germline, CDR1 is LGHNA and CDR2 YNFKEQ. This CDR3 is built from 14 residues. The CDR3 region is CASSQDSRNQPQHF. The part of the CDR3 DNA that was read is TGCGCCAGCAGCCAAGACTCTAGAAATCAGCCC.

As regards this clone: The read terminates 3 residues before the CDR3 end, so the remaining end is supplied by the germline J gene. This specimen includes other DNA sequences encoding the same CDR3. The chain links TRBV2 to TRBJ1-1; D is possibly TRBD1 (5 bases). The CDR3 is 15 residues long. The V gene's germline CDR1 is SNHLY and CDR2 FYNNEI. The CDR3 sequence: CASRIGGLAVETAFF. The part of the CDR3 DNA that was read is TGTGCCAGCAGAATCGGGGGACTAGCCGTTGAGACC.

A note on this clone: The read gets to within 3 residues of the CDR3 end, and the germline J gene fills in the rest. This chain joins TRBV7-6 and TRBJ2-1; TRBD2 agrees at 11 bases. The germline V gene has CDR1 SGHVS and CDR2 FNYEAQ. V lost 5 bases to trimming and J lost 2 bases; unmatched junction nucleotides: 5. The CDR3 is 16 amino acids. The CDR3 bases that were read are TGTGCCAGCAGCCGCGGGACTAGCGGAACCTACAATGAG. Translation: CASSRGTSGTYNE. The whole CDR3 region reads CASSRGTSGTYNEQFF.

As concerns this clone: The read falls 3 residues short of the CDR3 end, and the missing part is taken from the germline J gene. The rearrangement links TRBV4-1 to TRBJ2-7, with 9 bases that match TRBD1. Germline assignment: CDR1 MGHRA and CDR2 YSYEKL. Trimming cost V 4 bases and J 0 bases; bases outside gene matches: 7. This CDR3 is built from 16 residues. CDR3 loop: CASSLEGTGSSYEQYF. The part of the CDR3 DNA that was read is TGCGCCAGCAGCCTAGAAGGGACAGGGAGCTCCTACGAG.

For this clone: Read data end 3 residues before the CDR3 end; the end is taken from the germline J gene. The gene calls are TRBV29-1 and TRBJ2-1; TRBD2 matches 10 bases. V shed 5 bases, J shed 7 bases, and the junction held 2 bases outside the gene matches. The CDR3 spans 12 residues. CDR1 SQVTM and CDR2 ANQGSEA come from the germline V gene. CDR3 DNA (partial): TGCAGCGTTCCACTAGCGGGAAATGAG. Encoded protein: CSVPLAGNE. The whole CDR3 is CSVPLAGNEQFF.

CDR3 protein: CASSHTWTGGAEKLFF. Partial CDR3 DNA: TGTGCCAGCTCACATACTTGGACAGGGGGGGCTGAAAAG. The chain joins TRBV18 to TRBJ2-2; 10 bases fit TRBD1. The read terminates 3 residues ahead of where the CDR3 ends, so the germline J gene completes it. CDR3 size: 16 residues. CDR1 is KGHSH and CDR2 is LQKENI in the germline V gene.

Regarding this clone: The sequence runs out 3 residues before the end of the CDR3; the remainder is reconstructed from the germline J gene. This chain links TRBV6-2 or TRBV6-3 with TRBJ2-3, with 8 bases fitting TRBD1. This CDR3 has 14 residues. CDR1 and CDR2 from the germline V gene are MNHEY and SVGEGT. The DNA read from the CDR3 is TGTGCCAGCAGTTACGGGGACAGGCAAGAGACG. Translated, it gives CASSYGDRQET. The complete CDR3 sequence is CASSYGDRQETQYF.

Of note for this clone: From the germline J gene comes the end of the CDR3, since the read stops 3 residues before it. This sequence joins TRBV18 and TRBJ1-2, with TRBD1 identical over 7 bases. CDR1 and CDR2 (germline): KGHSH, LQKENI. The CDR3 extends over 14 amino acids. The CDR3 DNA, read in part, is TGTGCCAGCTCATACGACAGGGCCAAAAACATC. It codes for CASSYDRAKNI. The whole CDR3 is CASSYDRAKNIYTF.

A remark on this clone: The read terminates 3 residues ahead of where the CDR3 ends, so the germline J gene completes it. The rearrangement links TRBV2 to TRBJ1-1, with TRBD1 identical over 7 bases. Trimming at V came to 5 bases and at J to 1 base, leaving 4 bases not matched to a gene. The CDR3 runs 14 residues. The germline V gene encodes CDR1 SNHLY and CDR2 FYNNEI. The CDR3 region is CASSYRTGNTEAFF. CDR3 bases read: TGTGCCAGCAGTTATAGGACAGGGAACACTGAA.

With respect to this clone: The observed sequence ends 3 residues before the CDR3 terminus, with the missing tail filled in from the germline J gene. This sequence joins TRBV5-5 and TRBJ2-5; the D gene is possibly TRBD1 (5 bases). CDR1 and CDR2 from the germline V gene are SGHKS and YYEKEE (reference sequence). The CDR3 length is 14 residues. Trimming shortened V by 2 bases and J by 2 bases, and 10 bases separated the two germline ends. This chain's CDR3 is CASSFRQPQETQYF. The sequenced part of the CDR3 DNA is TGTGCCAGCAGCTTCCGACAGCCACAAGAGACC.

In the case of this clone: Sequence at one end of the junction differs from germline and may be a read error. The read ends 3 residues before the CDR3 terminus; that terminus is restored from the germline J gene. The gene calls are TRBV12-5 and TRBJ1-3; 8 bases line up with TRBD1. This CDR3 region has 15 residues. CDR1 and CDR2 from the germline V gene are LGHNT and FRNRAP. The DNA read from the CDR3 is TGTGCTAGTGGTTTAGGGACAGGACCTGGGAACACC. Its translation is CASGLGTGPGNT. The whole CDR3 protein is CASGLGTGPGNTIYF.

The DNA read from the CDR3 is TGTGCCAGCAGACTACAGGGGGCGGGCACTGAA. This codes for CASRLQGAGTE. The whole CDR3 region reads CASRLQGAGTEAFF. The chain couples TRBV7-9 to TRBJ1-1, with TRBD1 matching 9 bases. Sequencing ends 3 residues short of the CDR3 end; the germline J gene provides the rest. Germline CDR1 and CDR2: SEHNR and FQNEAQ (reference sequence). Trimming took 6 bases from V and 4 from J; bases not matched to a gene: 6. CDR3 length: 14 residues.

Considering frequency, this clone is medium-sized. The read ends 3 residues before the CDR3 terminus; that terminus is restored from the germline J gene. This chain links TRBV27 with TRBJ1-5; D is uncertain. Trimming removed 6 bases at V and 1 base at J, with 7 bases between. CDR3 length: 13 amino acids. Germline V gene sequence: CDR1 MNHEY, CDR2 SMNVEV (reference sequence). The chain's CDR3 is CASSPGSNQPQHF. The covered CDR3 bases are TGTGCCAGCAGCCCTGGCAGCAATCAGCCC.

In the case of this clone: The sequence runs out 3 residues before the end of the CDR3; the remainder is reconstructed from the germline J gene. The chain links TRBV6-2 or TRBV6-3 to TRBJ1-2, with D hard to call. This CDR3 is 11 amino acids long. Germline lookup yields CDR1 MNHEY and CDR2 SVGEGT. The CDR3 sequence is CASSYPGDYTF. The CDR3 DNA, read in part, is TGTGCCAGCAGTTACCCCGGTGAC.

CDR3 amino acids: CSARETRAETQYF. Incomplete CDR3 DNA: TGCAGTGCTAGAGAAACAAGGGCAGAGACC. V is TRBV20-1 and J is TRBJ2-5; D is unresolved. The observed sequence ends 3 residues before the CDR3 terminus, with the missing tail filled in from the germline J gene. Trimming pared 0 bases from V and 4 bases from J, leaving 9 bases between. The CDR3 runs 13 residues. Germline V CDR1 and CDR2: DFQATT, SNEGSKA (reference sequence).